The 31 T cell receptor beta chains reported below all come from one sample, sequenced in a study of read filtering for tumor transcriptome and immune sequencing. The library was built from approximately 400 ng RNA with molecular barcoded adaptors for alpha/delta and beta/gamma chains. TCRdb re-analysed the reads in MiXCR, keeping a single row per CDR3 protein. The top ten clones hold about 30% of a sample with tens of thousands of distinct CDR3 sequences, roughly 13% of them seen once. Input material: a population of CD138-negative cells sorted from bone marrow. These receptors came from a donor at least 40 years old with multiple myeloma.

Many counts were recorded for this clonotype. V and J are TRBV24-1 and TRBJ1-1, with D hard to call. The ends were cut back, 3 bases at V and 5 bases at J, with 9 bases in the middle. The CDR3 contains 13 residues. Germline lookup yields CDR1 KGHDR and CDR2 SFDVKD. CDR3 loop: CATSDGSSTEAFF. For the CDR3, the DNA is TGTGCCACCAGTGATGGGAGTTCAACTGAAGCTTTCTTT.

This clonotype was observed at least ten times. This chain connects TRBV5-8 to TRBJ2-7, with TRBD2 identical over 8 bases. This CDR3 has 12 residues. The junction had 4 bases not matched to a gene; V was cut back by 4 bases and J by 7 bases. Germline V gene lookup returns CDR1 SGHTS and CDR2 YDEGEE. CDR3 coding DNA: TGTGCCAGCAGCAGGACTAGCTGGGAGCAGTACTTC. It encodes CASSRTSWEQYF.

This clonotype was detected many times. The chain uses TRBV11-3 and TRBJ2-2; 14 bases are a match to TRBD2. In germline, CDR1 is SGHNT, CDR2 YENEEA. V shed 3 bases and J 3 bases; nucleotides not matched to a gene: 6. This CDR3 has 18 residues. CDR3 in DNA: TGTGCCAGCAGCTTGGGGACTAGCGGGAGTGGGGACACCGGGGAGCTGTTTTTT. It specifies CASSLGTSGSGDTGELFF.

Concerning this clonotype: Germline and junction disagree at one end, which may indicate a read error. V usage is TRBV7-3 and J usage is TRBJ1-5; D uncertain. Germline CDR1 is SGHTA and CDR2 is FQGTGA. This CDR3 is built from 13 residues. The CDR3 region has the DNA TGTGCCTGCAGCCAAGGACTCAATCAGCCCCAGCATTTT. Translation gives CACSQGLNQPQHF.

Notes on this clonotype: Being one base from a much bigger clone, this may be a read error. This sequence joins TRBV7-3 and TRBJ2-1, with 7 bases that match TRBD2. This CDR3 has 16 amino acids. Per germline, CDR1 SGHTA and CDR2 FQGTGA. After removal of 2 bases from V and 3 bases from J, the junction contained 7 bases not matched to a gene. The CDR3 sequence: CASSLCAGVDYNEQFF. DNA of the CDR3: TGTGCCAGCAGCTTATGCGCGGGAGTGGACTACAATGAGCAGTTCTTC.

CDR3 sequence: CASSPGTSAWHEQFF. For the CDR3, the DNA is TGTGCCAGCAGCCCTGGGACTAGCGCTTGGCATGAGCAGTTCTTC. The genes are TRBV11-1 and TRBJ2-1; 10 bases line up with TRBD2. This CDR3 has 15 residues. Germline CDR1 reads SGHAT; CDR2 reads FQDESV (reference sequence). V lost 5 bases, J lost 8 bases, and 9 bases stayed unmatched.

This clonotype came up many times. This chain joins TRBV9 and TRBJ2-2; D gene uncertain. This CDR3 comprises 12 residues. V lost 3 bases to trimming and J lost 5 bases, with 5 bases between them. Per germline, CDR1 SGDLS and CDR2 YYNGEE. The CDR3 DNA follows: TGTGCCAGCAGCGAGAGGACCGGGGAGCTGTTTTTT. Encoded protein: CASSERTGELFF.

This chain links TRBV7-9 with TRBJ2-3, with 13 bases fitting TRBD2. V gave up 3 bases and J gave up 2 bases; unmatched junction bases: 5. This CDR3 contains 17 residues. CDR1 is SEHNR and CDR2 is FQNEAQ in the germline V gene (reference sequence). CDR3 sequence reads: CASSFWGTSGNTDTQYF. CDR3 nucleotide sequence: TGTGCCAGCAGCTTTTGGGGGACTAGCGGGAACACAGATACGCAGTATTTT. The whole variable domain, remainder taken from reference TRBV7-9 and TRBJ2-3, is DTGVSQNPRHKITKRGQNVTFRCDPISEHNRLYWYRQTLGQGPEFLTYFQNEAQLEKSRLLSDRFSAERPKGSFSTLEIQRTEQGDSAMYLCASSFWGTSGNTDTQYFGPGTRLTVL.

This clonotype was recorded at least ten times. The CDR3 reads CASSLGQGYEQYF. In nucleotides, the CDR3 is TGTGCCAGCAGCTTGGGACAGGGCTACGAGCAGTACTTC. The chain recombines TRBV28 with TRBJ2-7; 9 bases line up with TRBD1. This CDR3 has 13 amino acids. The trim removed 6 bases at V and 3 bases at J, leaving 3 bases unmatched. Germline CDR1 and CDR2: MDHEN and SYDVKM.

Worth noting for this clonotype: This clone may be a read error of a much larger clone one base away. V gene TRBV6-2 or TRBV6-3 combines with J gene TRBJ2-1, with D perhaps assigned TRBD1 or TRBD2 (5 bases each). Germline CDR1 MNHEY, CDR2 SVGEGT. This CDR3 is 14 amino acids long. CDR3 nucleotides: TGTGCCAGCAGTTGGTTTATCGGGGAACAGGAGCAGCTCTTC. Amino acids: CASSWFIGEQEQLF.

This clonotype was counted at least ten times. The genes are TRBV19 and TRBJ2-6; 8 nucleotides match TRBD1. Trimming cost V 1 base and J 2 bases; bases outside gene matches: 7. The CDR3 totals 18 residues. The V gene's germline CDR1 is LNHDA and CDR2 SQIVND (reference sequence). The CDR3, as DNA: TGTGCCAGTAGTATAGCGACAGGGGATGGGACTGGGGCCAACGTCCTGACTTTC. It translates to CASSIATGDGTGANVLTF.

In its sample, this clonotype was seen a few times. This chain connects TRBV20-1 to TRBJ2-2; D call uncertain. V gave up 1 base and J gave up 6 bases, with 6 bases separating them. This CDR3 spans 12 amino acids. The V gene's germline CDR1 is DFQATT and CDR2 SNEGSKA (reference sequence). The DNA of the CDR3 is TGCAGTGCTAGAGTCACGTCCGGGGAGCTGTTTTTT. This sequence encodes CSARVTSGELFF.

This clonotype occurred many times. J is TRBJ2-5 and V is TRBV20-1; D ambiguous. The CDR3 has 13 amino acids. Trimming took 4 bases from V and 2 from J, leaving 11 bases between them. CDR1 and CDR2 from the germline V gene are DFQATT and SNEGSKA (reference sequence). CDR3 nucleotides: TGCAGTGCTAAGTTGACCCCGCAAGAGACCCAGTACTTC. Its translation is CSAKLTPQETQYF.

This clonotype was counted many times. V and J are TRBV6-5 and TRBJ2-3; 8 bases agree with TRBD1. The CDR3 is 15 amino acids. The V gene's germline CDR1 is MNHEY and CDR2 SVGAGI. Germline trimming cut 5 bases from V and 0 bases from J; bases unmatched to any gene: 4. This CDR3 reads CASSDRGGSTDTQYF. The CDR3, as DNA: TGTGCCAGCAGTGACAGGGGCGGTAGCACAGATACGCAGTATTTT.

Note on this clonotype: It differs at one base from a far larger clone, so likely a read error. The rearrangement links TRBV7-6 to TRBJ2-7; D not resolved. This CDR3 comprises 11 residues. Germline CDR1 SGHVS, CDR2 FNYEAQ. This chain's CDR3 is CASSLNYERYF. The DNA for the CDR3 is TGTGCCAGCAGTCTTAACTACGAGCGGTACTTC.

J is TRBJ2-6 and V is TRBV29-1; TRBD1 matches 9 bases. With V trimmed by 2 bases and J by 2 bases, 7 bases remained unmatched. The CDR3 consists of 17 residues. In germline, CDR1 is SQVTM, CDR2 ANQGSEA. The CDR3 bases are TGCAGCGTTGAAAAAAGGACAGGGGCCACTGGGGCCAACGTCCTGACTTTC. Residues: CSVEKRTGATGANVLTF.

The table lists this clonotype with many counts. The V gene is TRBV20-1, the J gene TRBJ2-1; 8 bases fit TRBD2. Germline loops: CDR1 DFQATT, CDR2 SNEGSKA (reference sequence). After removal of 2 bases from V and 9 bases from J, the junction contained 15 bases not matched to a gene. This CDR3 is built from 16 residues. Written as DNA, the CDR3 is TGCAGTGCTAGAAGCTCCGCTAGCGGGTTGTTTGGTGAGCAGTTCTTC. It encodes CSARSSASGLFGEQFF.

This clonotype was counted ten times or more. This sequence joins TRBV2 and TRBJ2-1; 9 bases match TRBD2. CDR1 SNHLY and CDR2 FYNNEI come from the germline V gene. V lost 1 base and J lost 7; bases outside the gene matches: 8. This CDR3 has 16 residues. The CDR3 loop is CASSEGAGGPRNEQFF. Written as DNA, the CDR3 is TGTGCCAGCAGTGAAGGAGCGGGAGGCCCAAGGAATGAGCAGTTCTTC.

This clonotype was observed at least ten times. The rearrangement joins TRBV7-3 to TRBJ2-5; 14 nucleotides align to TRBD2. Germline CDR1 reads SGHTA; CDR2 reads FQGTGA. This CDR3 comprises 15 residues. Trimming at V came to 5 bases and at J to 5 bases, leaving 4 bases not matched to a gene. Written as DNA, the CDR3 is TGTGCCAGCAGCCCGGGGACTAGCGGGAGTGAGACCCAGTACTTC. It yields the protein CASSPGTSGSETQYF.

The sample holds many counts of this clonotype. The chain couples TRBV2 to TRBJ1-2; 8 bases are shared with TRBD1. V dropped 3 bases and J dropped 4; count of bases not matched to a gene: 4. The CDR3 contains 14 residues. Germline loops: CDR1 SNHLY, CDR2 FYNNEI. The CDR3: CASSDRTGPYGYTF. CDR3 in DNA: TGTGCCAGCAGTGATAGGACAGGGCCCTATGGCTACACCTTC. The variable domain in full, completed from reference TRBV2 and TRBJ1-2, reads EPEVTQTPSHQVTQMGQEVILRCVPISNHLYFYWYRQILGQKVEFLVSFYNNEISEKSEIFDDQFSVERPDGSNFTLKIRSTKLEDSAMYFCASSDRTGPYGYTFGSGTRLTVV.

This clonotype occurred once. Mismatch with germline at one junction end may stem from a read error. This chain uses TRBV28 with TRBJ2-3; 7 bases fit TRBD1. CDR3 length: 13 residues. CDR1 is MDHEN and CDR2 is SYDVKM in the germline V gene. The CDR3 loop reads CASSFKGTDTQCF. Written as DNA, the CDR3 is TGTGCCAGCAGTTTCAAGGGGACAGATACGCAGTGTTTT.

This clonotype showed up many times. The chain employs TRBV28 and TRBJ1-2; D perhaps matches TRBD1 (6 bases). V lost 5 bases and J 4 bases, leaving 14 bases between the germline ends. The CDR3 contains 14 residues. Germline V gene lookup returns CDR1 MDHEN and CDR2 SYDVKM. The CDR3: CASSPGQGTYGYTF. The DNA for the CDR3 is TGTGCCAGCAGTCCGGGGCAGGGGACCTATGGCTACACCTTC.

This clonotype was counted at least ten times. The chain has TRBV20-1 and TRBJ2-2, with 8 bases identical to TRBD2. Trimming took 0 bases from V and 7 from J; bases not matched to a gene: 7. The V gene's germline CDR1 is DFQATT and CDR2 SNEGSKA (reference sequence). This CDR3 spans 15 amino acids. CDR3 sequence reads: CSARDNGRANGELFF. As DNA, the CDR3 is TGCAGTGCTAGAGATAACGGGAGGGCAAACGGGGAGCTGTTTTTT.

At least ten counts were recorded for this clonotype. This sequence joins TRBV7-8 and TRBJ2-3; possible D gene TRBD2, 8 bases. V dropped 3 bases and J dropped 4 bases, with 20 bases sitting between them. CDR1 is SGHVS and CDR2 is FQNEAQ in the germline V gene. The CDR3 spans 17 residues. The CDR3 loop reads CASSLGQISGKADTQYF. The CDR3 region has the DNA TGTGCCAGCAGCTTGGGACAGATTAGCGGGAAAGCAGATACGCAGTATTTT.

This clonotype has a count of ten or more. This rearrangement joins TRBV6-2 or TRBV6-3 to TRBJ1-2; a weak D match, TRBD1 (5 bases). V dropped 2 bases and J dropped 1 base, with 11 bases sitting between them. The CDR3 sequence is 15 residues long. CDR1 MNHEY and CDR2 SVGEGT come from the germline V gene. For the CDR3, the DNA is TGTGCCAGCAGTTACAAGGGACCCGGTAACTATGGCTACACCTTC. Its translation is CASSYKGPGNYGYTF.

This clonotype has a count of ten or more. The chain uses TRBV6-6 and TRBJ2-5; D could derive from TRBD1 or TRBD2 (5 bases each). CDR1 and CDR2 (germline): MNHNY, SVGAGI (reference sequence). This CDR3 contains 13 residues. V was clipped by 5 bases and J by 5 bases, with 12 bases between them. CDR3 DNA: TGTGCCAGCAGTAGGGACGGGCGGGAGACCCAGTACTTC. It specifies CASSRDGRETQYF.

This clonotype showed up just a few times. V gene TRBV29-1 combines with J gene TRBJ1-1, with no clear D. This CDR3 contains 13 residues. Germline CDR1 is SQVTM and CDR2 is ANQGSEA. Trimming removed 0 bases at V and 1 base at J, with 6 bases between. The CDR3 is CSVEDSRNTEAFF. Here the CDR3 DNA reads TGCAGCGTTGAAGACTCACGGAACACTGAAGCTTTCTTT.

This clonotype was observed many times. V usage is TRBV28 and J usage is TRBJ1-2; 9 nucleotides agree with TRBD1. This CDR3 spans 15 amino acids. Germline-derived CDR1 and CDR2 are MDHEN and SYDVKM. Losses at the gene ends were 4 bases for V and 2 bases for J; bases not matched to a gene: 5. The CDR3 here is CASSSTGGSNYGYTF. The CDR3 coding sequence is TGTGCCAGCAGTTCAACAGGGGGCTCGAACTATGGCTACACCTTC.

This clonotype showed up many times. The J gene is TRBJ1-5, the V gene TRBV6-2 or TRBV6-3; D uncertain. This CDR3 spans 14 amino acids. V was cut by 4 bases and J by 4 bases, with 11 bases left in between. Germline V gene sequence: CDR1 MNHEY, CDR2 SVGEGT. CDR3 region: CASSSPRRNQPQHF. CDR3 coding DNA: TGTGCCAGCAGTTCCCCTAGGAGGAATCAGCCCCAGCATTTT.

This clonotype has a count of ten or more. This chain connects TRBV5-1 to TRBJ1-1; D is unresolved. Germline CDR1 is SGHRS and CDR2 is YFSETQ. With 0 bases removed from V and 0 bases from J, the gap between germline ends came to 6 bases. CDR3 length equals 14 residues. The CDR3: CASSLDGMNTEAFF. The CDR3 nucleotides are TGCGCCAGCAGCTTGGATGGGATGAACACTGAAGCTTTCTTT. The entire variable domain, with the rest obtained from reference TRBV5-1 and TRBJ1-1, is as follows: KAGVTQTPRYLIKTRGQQVTLSCSPISGHRSVSWYQQTPGQGLQFLFEYFSETQRNKGNFPGRFSGRQFSNSRSEMNVSTLELGDSALYLCASSLDGMNTEAFFGQGTRLTVV.

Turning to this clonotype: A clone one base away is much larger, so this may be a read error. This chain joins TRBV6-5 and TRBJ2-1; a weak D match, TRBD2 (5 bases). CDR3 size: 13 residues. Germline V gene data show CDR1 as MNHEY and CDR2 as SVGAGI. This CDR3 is CASSYPGYNVQFF. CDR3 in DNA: TGTGCCAGCAGTTACCCGGGATACAATGTGCAGTTCTTC.